A single sample gave rise to the 24 T cell receptor beta chains below, sequenced in a study of blood T cells in healthy people across ages. For the second PCR, which ran for 7 to 11 cycles, a sample-barcoded 5' primer and a J-beta primer mix were used. TCRdb processed the 5' RACE reads anew with MiXCR; each CDR3 protein has one entry. The sample lists some 920,000 distinct CDR3 sequences, around 54% seen once, with about a fifth in the top ten. The sequenced sample was blood. The source of these receptors is a woman aged 60-75 years in good health.

The sample holds a few counts of this clonotype. The chain's CDR3 is CASSFKRRGADTQYF. For the CDR3, the DNA is TGTGCCAGCAGTTTTAAGCGGAGGGGGGCAGATACGCAGTATTTT. This rearrangement joins TRBV12-3 or TRBV12-4 to TRBJ2-3; possibly TRBD1 or TRBD2 for D (6 bases each). There are 15 residues in the CDR3. Trimming removed 3 bases from V and 4 bases from J, with 14 bases in between.

This chain links TRBV24-1 with TRBJ1-1; a possible D gene is TRBD1 (5 bases). V shed 4 bases and J shed 6 bases, with 11 bases lying between them. CDR1 is KGHDR and CDR2 is SFDVKD in the germline V gene. The CDR3 spans 13 residues. As DNA, the CDR3 is TGTGCCACCAGTGACCAAAGGGGTGCTGAAGCTTTCTTT. Protein: CATSDQRGAEAFF.

This chain connects TRBV7-2 to TRBJ1-2; 7 bases fit TRBD1. CDR1 SGHTA and CDR2 FQGNSA come from the germline V gene. The CDR3 has 14 amino acids. J lost 6 bases, V lost 3 bases, and 7 bases had no gene match. CDR3 in amino acids: CASSFPAQGDGYTF. The CDR3 DNA reads TGTGCCAGCAGCTTTCCAGCGCAGGGGGATGGCTACACCTTC.

The rearrangement links TRBV3-1 to TRBJ2-7, with 11 bases that match TRBD2. V lost 4 bases to trimming and J lost 9 bases; unmatched junction nucleotides: 14. Germline CDR1 LGHDT, CDR2 YNNKEL (reference sequence). The CDR3 is made up of 16 amino acids. This CDR3 is CASSRLAGGPRFSQYF. The CDR3 region has the DNA TGTGCCAGCAGCCGATTAGCGGGAGGGCCTCGGTTCTCGCAGTACTTC.

The V call is TRBV11-2, the J call TRBJ2-5, with 7 nucleotides matching TRBD1. This CDR3 is built from 15 residues. Germline V gene sequence: CDR1 SGHAT, CDR2 FQNNGV. V lost 2 bases and J lost 3; bases outside the gene matches: 6. DNA for the CDR3: TGTGCCAGCAGCTTATCCCCAGGGGGTAAAGAGACCCAGTACTTC. Translation: CASSLSPGGKETQYF.

The rearrangement joins TRBV5-5 to TRBJ2-1; no firm D call. Germline values: CDR1 SGHKS, CDR2 YYEKEE (reference sequence). CDR3 size: 15 residues. Deletions cut 0 bases from V and 2 bases from J, with 9 bases between. CDR3 sequence: CASSLEWITYNEQFF. CDR3 bases: TGTGCCAGCAGCTTGGAGTGGATTACCTACAATGAGCAGTTCTTC.

This chain connects TRBV28 to TRBJ2-7; weak D call: TRBD1 (5 bases). Trimming took 4 bases from V and 2 from J, leaving 15 bases between them. Germline CDR1 is MDHEN and CDR2 is SYDVKM. The CDR3 length is 15 residues. CDR3 sequence: CASSSPWGGAYEQYF. CDR3 bases: TGTGCCAGCAGTTCCCCCTGGGGCGGAGCCTACGAGCAGTACTTC.

The CDR3 sequence: CASSLSAGGGNTDTQYF. The CDR3 coding sequence is TGTGCCAGCAGCTTATCGGCGGGAGGTGGGAACACAGATACGCAGTATTTT. This chain connects TRBV7-2 to TRBJ2-3, with TRBD2 matching 8 bases. The CDR3 runs 17 residues. The V gene end was trimmed by 2 bases and the J gene end by 2 bases; junction bases not matched to a gene: 9. The germline V gene has CDR1 SGHTA and CDR2 FQGNSA.

The chain links TRBV4-1 to TRBJ2-7; 8 bases line up with TRBD1. Germline CDR1 and CDR2: MGHRA and YSYEKL. V trimming: 2 bases; J trimming: 3 bases; junction bases outside the gene matches: 6. CDR3 length equals 15 residues. The CDR3 reads CASSQPGQGYYEQYF. Here the CDR3 DNA reads TGCGCCAGCAGCCAACCTGGACAGGGTTACTACGAGCAGTACTTC.

This rearrangement joins TRBV15 to TRBJ2-3; 7 nucleotides line up with TRBD1. The V segment lost 5 bases and the J segment 5 bases; nucleotides outside the gene matches: 4. Germline V gene sequence: CDR1 LNHNV, CDR2 YYDKDF (reference sequence). This CDR3 region has 13 residues. In nucleotides, the CDR3 is TGTGCCACCAGCGCCGACAGGGTAGATACGCAGTATTTT. Protein: CATSADRVDTQYF. Variable domain in full (rest from reference TRBV15 and TRBJ2-3): DAMVIQNPRYQVTQFGKPVTLSCSQTLNHNVMYWYQQKSSQAPKLLFHYYDKDFNNEADTPDNFQSRRPNTSFCFLDIRSPGLGDTAMYLCATSADRVDTQYFGPGTRLTVL.

The chain employs TRBV18 and TRBJ1-2; 7 bases line up with TRBD1. The CDR3 has 14 residues. V lost 3 bases and J lost 8; bases outside the gene matches: 9. Germline V gene lookup returns CDR1 KGHSH and CDR2 LQKENI. CDR3 residues: CASSPPQGGRGYTF. For the CDR3, the DNA is TGTGCCAGCTCACCCCCCCAGGGGGGTAGGGGCTACACCTTC.

This rearrangement joins TRBV5-1 to TRBJ2-5; D gene unclear. The J call is in doubt because the DNA end fits TRBJ2-7 better. Germline-derived CDR1 and CDR2 are SGHRS and YFSETQ. The CDR3 loop spans 14 amino acids. CDR3 protein: CASSLVQAPYEQYF. Written as DNA, the CDR3 is TGCGCCAGCAGCTTGGTTCAAGCCCCTTACGAGCAGTACTTC.

The rearrangement joins TRBV6-5 to TRBJ1-3, with D perhaps matching TRBD1 (5 bases). This CDR3 comprises 14 residues. Trimming shortened V by 2 bases and J by 0 bases, and 5 bases separated the two germline ends. The V gene's germline CDR1 is MNHEY and CDR2 SVGAGI. For the CDR3, the DNA is TGTGCCAGCAGTTACGGGACCTCTGGAAACACCATATATTTT. Translation gives CASSYGTSGNTIYF.

There are a few counts of this clonotype. The rearrangement links TRBV10-3 to TRBJ2-1; the match to TRBD2 covers 14 bases. From germline, CDR1 is ENHRY and CDR2 SYGVKD. J was trimmed by 12 bases and V by 0 bases; bases with no gene match: 7. CDR3 length equals 16 residues. The CDR3 DNA is TGTGCCATCAGTGAGTCCGGGACTAGCGGGAGAAGCGGGCAGTTCTTC. It codes for CAISESGTSGRSGQFF.

The V call is TRBV2, the J call TRBJ2-3, with D perhaps TRBD2 (5 bases). Deletions cut 6 bases from V and 4 bases from J, with 17 bases between. The CDR3 sequence is 15 residues long. Germline CDR1 is SNHLY and CDR2 is FYNNEI. DNA of the CDR3: TGTGCCAGCAGCCCCTCTGGGCTGAGGGCAGATACGCAGTATTTT. It encodes CASSPSGLRADTQYF.

Details on this clonotype: A read error may produce the germline difference seen at one junction end. The gene calls are TRBV5-1 and TRBJ2-2; possible D gene TRBD2, 5 bases. The CDR3 consists of 15 residues. CDR1 is SGHRS and CDR2 is YFSETQ in the germline V gene. In DNA form, the CDR3 reads TGCGCCAGCAAGCCTCTGGCGTCGAGCACCGGGGAGTTGTTTTTT. Translated: CASKPLASSTGELFF.

The rearrangement joins TRBV20-1 to TRBJ2-7; D may be TRBD1 or TRBD2 (5 bases each). The length of the CDR3 is 12 residues. Trimming pared 3 bases from V and 4 bases from J, leaving 10 bases between. CDR1 is DFQATT and CDR2 is SNEGSKA in the germline V gene (reference sequence). For the CDR3, the DNA is TGCAGTGCTAGGTGGGACGGTTACGAGCAGTACTTC. It translates to CSARWDGYEQYF.

J is TRBJ2-5 and V is TRBV6-1; D assignment may be TRBD1 or TRBD2 (5 bases each). The V gene's germline CDR1 is MNHNS and CDR2 SASEGT. This CDR3 comprises 16 residues. V dropped 5 bases and J dropped 2 bases, with 18 bases sitting between them. CDR3 protein: CASSTTRVRAQETQYF. For the CDR3, the DNA is TGTGCCAGCAGTACCACGAGGGTCAGGGCTCAAGAGACCCAGTACTTC.

The chain carries TRBV13 and TRBJ2-3; D may be TRBD2 (5 bases). The CDR3 extends over 16 amino acids. The V gene's germline CDR1 is PRHDT and CDR2 FYEKMQ (reference sequence). The V and J ends lost 5 bases and 2 bases respectively, with 17 bases between them. In DNA, the CDR3 is TGTGCCAGCAGCGCCCTGGGGAGCAGATTCACAGATACGCAGTATTTT. It yields the protein CASSALGSRFTDTQYF.

This rearrangement joins TRBV20-1 to TRBJ1-5; D unresolved. Germline V lookup: CDR1 DFQATT, CDR2 SNEGSKA (reference sequence). The CDR3 length is 14 residues. V shed 6 bases and J shed 2 bases, with 14 bases lying between them. The CDR3: CSALTGVGNQPQHF. In DNA form, the CDR3 reads TGCAGTGCCCTAACCGGGGTGGGCAATCAGCCCCAGCATTTT.

This chain uses TRBV20-1 with TRBJ2-5; possible D gene TRBD2, 5 bases. CDR1 is DFQATT, CDR2 SNEGSKA, per germline (reference sequence). V was shortened by 3 bases and J by 2 bases, with 10 bases between the two germline ends. The CDR3 is 13 residues long. In DNA form, the CDR3 reads TGCAGTGCTAGTCGAGGGATACAAGAGACCCAGTACTTC. It translates to CSASRGIQETQYF.

The chain combines TRBV6-1 with TRBJ2-3; 12 bases map to TRBD2. Unmatched junction bases numbered 15, after V lost 6 bases and J lost 5 bases. The length of the CDR3 is 18 residues. Germline CDR1 reads MNHNS; CDR2 reads SASEGT. The CDR3 DNA is TGTGCCAGCAGCCCCCCGGGGCGGGCTAGCGGGAGGGGAGATACGCAGTATTTT. Translation gives CASSPPGRASGRGDTQYF.

This rearrangement joins TRBV6-1 to TRBJ2-3; D remains ambiguous. Germline V gene sequence: CDR1 MNHNS, CDR2 SASEGT. The CDR3 runs to 12 residues. Trimming stripped 8 bases from V and 5 bases from J, with 11 bases between. CDR3 sequence: CASSQHRDTQYF. In DNA, the CDR3 is TGTGCCAGCTCGCAGCACCGAGATACGCAGTATTTT.

A remark on this clonotype: A read error may produce the germline difference seen at one junction end. The chain recombines TRBV20-1 with TRBJ2-3; 11 nucleotides line up with TRBD2. From germline, CDR1 is DFQATT and CDR2 SNEGSKA (reference sequence). CDR3 length: 16 amino acids. The CDR3 nucleotides are TGTAGTGCTAGAGACCGCCCGGGACTAGCGGTAGATACGCAGTATTTT. Translation gives CSARDRPGLAVDTQYF.